One sample yielded the 8 T cell receptor beta chains listed below, sequenced in a study of Graves' ophthalmopathy and Graves' hyperthyroidism. Scientists amplified the TCR beta CDR3 regions from RNA transcripts. The authors performed first-round RT-PCR with HTBI primers and then a second-round multiplex PCR. One entry per CDR3 protein, called by TCRdb with MiXCR from the multiplex PCR reads. The sample contains about 380,000 distinct CDR3 sequences, 15% of which appear only once. The sample consisted of peripheral blood. These receptors were collected from a woman between 18 and 29 years old with stable Graves' hyperthyroidism.

This clonotype was counted many times. The chain links TRBV6-1 to TRBJ1-1, with D possibly being TRBD1 (6 bases). The CDR3 runs 14 residues. Trimming took off 2 bases at V and 7 bases at J, with 14 bases between the two ends. Germline V gene data show CDR1 as MNHNS and CDR2 as SASEGT. In nucleotides, the CDR3 is TGTGCCAGCAGTGAAAAAGGGGGGGTGAGTGAAGCTTTCTTT. It codes for CASSEKGGVSEAFF.

Many counts were recorded for this clonotype. The V call is TRBV7-2, the J call TRBJ2-7, with 7 bases that match TRBD1. CDR3 length: 19 amino acids. V lost 0 bases to trimming and J lost 0 bases; unmatched junction nucleotides: 14. Germline V gives CDR1 SGHTA, CDR2 FQGNSA. The CDR3 nucleotides read TGTGCCAGCAGCTTAGCCTCTAGCAAAGGACAGGCGGTCTCCTACGAGCAGTACTTC. Its protein is CASSLASSKGQAVSYEQYF.

This clonotype came up many times. This chain connects TRBV9 to TRBJ1-3; perhaps TRBD1 as D (6 bases). The CDR3 contains 12 residues. The V gene's germline CDR1 is SGDLS and CDR2 YYNGEE. The ends were cut back, 2 bases at V and 8 bases at J, with 8 bases in the middle. The CDR3 DNA is TGTGCCAGCAGCGTTGAGGGGGACACCATATATTTT. The encoded protein is CASSVEGDTIYF.

This clonotype was counted many times. This chain links TRBV12-3 or TRBV12-4 with TRBJ1-1; 7 bases line up with TRBD1. CDR3 length equals 15 residues. The V segment lost 4 bases and the J segment 5 bases; nucleotides outside the gene matches: 10. CDR3 amino acids: CASSWPPGGGTEAFF. CDR3 coding DNA: TGTGCCAGCAGTTGGCCCCCAGGGGGTGGAACTGAAGCTTTCTTT.

V is TRBV7-2 and J is TRBJ2-5; 8 nucleotides match TRBD2. V shed 5 bases, J shed 5 bases, and the junction held 7 bases outside the gene matches. Germline CDR1 is SGHTA and CDR2 is FQGNSA. The CDR3 is 14 residues long. In DNA form, the CDR3 reads TGTGCCAGCAGCGTCGGGGGGGCTGGGGAGACCCAGTACTTC. Amino acid sequence: CASSVGGAGETQYF.

The rearrangement uses TRBV29-1 and TRBJ1-2; D is unresolved. Germline V gene sequence: CDR1 SQVTM, CDR2 ANQGSEA. V shed 1 base and J shed 7 bases, with 16 bases lying between them. The CDR3 contains 14 residues. The CDR3 is CSVEGIWGKGGYTF. The DNA for the CDR3 is TGCAGCGTTGAAGGGATATGGGGAAAAGGTGGCTACACCTTC.

This clonotype showed up many times. This chain links TRBV19 with TRBJ2-5; tentatively, D is TRBD1 or TRBD2 (5 bases each). V was trimmed by 5 bases and J by 1 base, leaving 11 bases between them. This CDR3 has 14 amino acids. In germline, CDR1 is LNHDA, CDR2 SQIVND (reference sequence). The CDR3 loop reads CASSPGTPQETQYF. The CDR3 bases are TGTGCCAGTAGTCCTGGGACCCCCCAAGAGACCCAGTACTTC.

In regard to this clonotype: Germline and junction disagree at one end, which may indicate a read error. The rearrangement uses TRBV11-2 and TRBJ2-5; 7 nucleotides align to TRBD2. The CDR3 covers 14 residues. The germline CDR1 and CDR2 sequences are SGHAT and FQNNGV. The chain's CDR3 is CANSLGLGQETQYF. The DNA for the CDR3 is TGTGCCAACAGCCTTGGACTAGGTCAAGAGACCCAGTACTTC.